A single sample gave rise to the 19 T cell receptor beta chains below, sequenced in a study of spatial heterogeneity in lung cancer. TCRdb re-analysed the 5' RACE reads in MiXCR, keeping a single row per CDR3 protein. The table lists some 22,000 distinct CDR3 sequences, roughly 4.8% of them singletons. Time point reported: sample taken at primary tumor resection. Researchers sequenced whole RNA taken from tumor, nontumor lung or frozen PBMC without sorting. The source was PBMCs, collected at surgery. The receptors were sampled from a male donor with early-stage non-small cell lung cancer.

This clonotype is classed as medium-sized (0.01 to 0.1%). The genes are TRBV27 and TRBJ2-5, with D tentatively TRBD2 (5 bases). V lost 6 bases, J lost 7 bases, and 18 bases lay in between. CDR1 and CDR2 (germline): MNHEY, SMNVEV (reference sequence). This CDR3 spans 14 amino acids. The CDR3 loop is CASSPYGSLRTQYF. DNA for the CDR3: TGTGCCAGCAGCCCCTATGGGAGCCTAAGGACCCAGTACTTC.

The chain carries TRBV7-2 and TRBJ2-7; D not certain. CDR3 size: 14 residues. The germline V and J ends were trimmed by 5 bases and 2 bases, with 13 bases remaining between them. The germline V gene encodes CDR1 SGHTA and CDR2 FQGNSA. The CDR3 region is CASSPSTSPYEQYF. The DNA for the CDR3 is TGTGCCAGCAGCCCTTCGACCAGTCCCTACGAGCAGTACTTC. The full variable domain, in which reference TRBV7-2 and TRBJ2-7 provide the parts outside the CDR3, is GAGVSQSPSNKVTEKGKDVELRCDPISGHTALYWYRQSLGQGLEFLIYFQGNSAPDKSGLPSDRFSAERTGGSVSTLTIQRTQQEDSAVYLCASSPSTSPYEQYFGPGTRLTVT.

This clonotype was observed at least ten times. CDR3 sequence: CASSRGNEQYF. The CDR3, as DNA: TGTGCCAGCAGTCGGGGTAACGAGCAGTACTTC. This chain links TRBV6-6 with TRBJ2-7; TRBD2 is a possible D gene (5 bases). The CDR3 has 11 amino acids. Germline CDR1 reads MNHNY; CDR2 reads SVGAGI (reference sequence). Between the trimmed V and J ends, which lost 5 bases and 5 bases, there was a span of 7 bases.

This clonotype showed up many times. This rearrangement joins TRBV4-2 to TRBJ1-3, with 9 bases fitting TRBD1. CDR1 and CDR2 (germline): LGHNA, YNFKEQ. This CDR3 is built from 17 residues. With 0 bases clipped from V and 3 bases from J, the junction kept 6 bases outside the gene matches. CDR3: CASSQDPGQGFGNTIYF. CDR3 nucleotides: TGTGCCAGCAGCCAAGATCCGGGACAGGGTTTTGGAAACACCATATATTTT.

This clonotype came up many times. In DNA form, the CDR3 reads TGTGCCAGCAGTTTTCTGGCGGGACACGAGCAGTACTTC. Its protein is CASSFLAGHEQYF. The V and J genes are TRBV27 and TRBJ2-7, with a tentative D call TRBD2 (6 bases). The germline V gene encodes CDR1 MNHEY and CDR2 SMNVEV (reference sequence). This CDR3 spans 13 amino acids. The ends were cut back, 3 bases at V and 5 bases at J, with 11 bases in the middle.

This clonotype was recorded many times. CDR3 protein: CAWSPQQGRAFF. The CDR3 DNA follows: TGTGCCTGGAGTCCGCAACAGGGACGGGCTTTCTTT. The V call is TRBV30, the J call TRBJ1-1, with D perhaps matching TRBD1 (6 bases). Germline V lookup: CDR1 GTSNPN, CDR2 SVGIG (reference sequence). With 2 bases removed from V and 11 bases from J, the gap between germline ends came to 15 bases. The CDR3 runs 12 residues.

This clonotype was detected many times. The V gene is TRBV20-1, the J gene TRBJ1-3, with 7 bases lining up with TRBD1. CDR1 and CDR2 from the germline V gene are DFQATT and SNEGSKA (reference sequence). The V and J ends lost 0 bases and 0 bases, in that order; junction bases with no gene match: 8. This CDR3 is 17 amino acids long. CDR3 region: CSARDRGQRSSGNTIYF. DNA of the CDR3: TGCAGTGCTAGAGATAGGGGGCAGCGCAGCTCTGGAAACACCATATATTTT.

As concerns this clonotype: The junction shows a germline mismatch at one end, possibly a read error. V gene TRBV19 combines with J gene TRBJ1-2; D is ambiguous. There are 11 residues in the CDR3. Germline loops: CDR1 LNHDA, CDR2 SQIVND (reference sequence). CDR3 region: CASTDLYRYTF. The CDR3 DNA sequence: TGTGCCAGTACAGATCTCTATCGCTACACCTTC.

This clonotype was seen repeatedly, ten times or more. The chain joins TRBV24-1 to TRBJ2-2, with a weak D call TRBD1 (6 bases). Germline V lookup: CDR1 KGHDR, CDR2 SFDVKD. The CDR3 spans 14 residues. Trimming cost V 9 bases and J 7 bases, with 17 bases left between them. The CDR3 reads CATRSTGLHGELFF. CDR3 DNA: TGTGCCACCCGGAGTACAGGGCTCCACGGGGAGCTGTTTTTT.

The V and J genes are TRBV19 and TRBJ1-5; no firm D call. With 7 bases removed from V and 5 bases from J, the gap between germline ends came to 12 bases. This CDR3 has 13 amino acids. In germline, CDR1 is LNHDA, CDR2 SQIVND (reference sequence). The DNA for the CDR3 is TGTGCCAGTACCAAGATCGGGTATCAGCCCCAGCATTTT. Amino acid sequence: CASTKIGYQPQHF.

This clonotype was observed at least ten times. CDR3 bases: TGTGCCAGCAGTTGGGGACAGATGAACACCGGGGAGCTGTTTTTT. Residues: CASSWGQMNTGELFF. The chain carries TRBV27 and TRBJ2-2; 7 bases line up with TRBD1. After removal of 4 bases from V and 1 base from J, the junction contained 3 bases not matched to a gene. The CDR3 sequence is 15 residues long. Germline assignment: CDR1 MNHEY and CDR2 SMNVEV (reference sequence).

J is TRBJ2-5 and V is TRBV6-5, with 9 positions matching TRBD1. The CDR3 is made up of 16 amino acids. CDR1 MNHEY and CDR2 SVGAGI come from the germline V gene. Losses at the gene ends were 2 bases for V and 6 bases for J; bases not matched to a gene: 10. CDR3 residues: CASSYVPGQGIKTQYF. CDR3 bases: TGTGCCAGCAGTTACGTTCCGGGACAGGGTATCAAGACCCAGTACTTC.

This clonotype was seen many times. The chain uses TRBV11-2 and TRBJ2-2; 10 bases agree with TRBD2. The V and J ends lost 4 bases and 1 base, in that order; junction bases with no gene match: 6. This CDR3 has 17 amino acids. CDR1 is SGHAT and CDR2 is FQNNGV in the germline V gene. CDR3 DNA: TGTGCCAGCAGCTCGACCCGGACTAGCGGGAACACCGGGGAGCTGTTTTTT. Its protein product is CASSSTRTSGNTGELFF.

At least ten counts were recorded for this clonotype. The chain carries TRBV12-3 or TRBV12-4 and TRBJ2-3; D is perhaps TRBD1 (5 bases). The CDR3 is made up of 14 amino acids. Trimming removed 5 bases from V and 2 bases from J, with 11 bases in between. DNA of the CDR3: TGTGCCAGCAGTGTAGGGGCTTTCACAGATACGCAGTATTTT. This codes for CASSVGAFTDTQYF.

This clonotype was observed many times. The CDR3 nucleotides read TGTGCCAGCAGTTTAAAGGGCAGTTCGTCACAAGAGACCCAGTACTTC. Its translation is CASSLKGSSSQETQYF. The chain links TRBV28 to TRBJ2-5; D call uncertain. The CDR3 covers 16 residues. V was pared by 2 bases and J by 2 bases, with 15 bases between. CDR1 is MDHEN, CDR2 SYDVKM, per germline.

The table lists this clonotype with many counts. The chain carries TRBV5-4 and TRBJ1-5; a weak D match, TRBD1 (5 bases). Looked up from germline, CDR1 is SGHNT and CDR2 is YYREEE (reference sequence). CDR3 length: 14 amino acids. Trimming stripped 5 bases from V and 0 bases from J, with 9 bases between. CDR3 loop: CASSTQGSNQPQHF. CDR3 DNA: TGTGCCAGCAGTACCCAGGGTAGCAATCAGCCCCAGCATTTT.

V gene TRBV20-1 combines with J gene TRBJ2-3; D remains ambiguous. CDR3 size: 12 residues. V gave up 1 base and J gave up 1 base, with 3 bases separating them. Germline loops: CDR1 DFQATT, CDR2 SNEGSKA (reference sequence). CDR3 in amino acids: CSARAGTDTQYF. The CDR3 DNA reads TGCAGTGCTAGAGCGGGCACAGATACGCAGTATTTT.

This clonotype was seen repeatedly, ten times or more. The chain employs TRBV27 and TRBJ2-1; D perhaps matches TRBD1 (7 bases). Trimming cost V 10 bases and J 3 bases, with 16 bases left between them. Germline CDR1 MNHEY, CDR2 SMNVEV (reference sequence). This CDR3 region has 14 residues. CDR3 bases: TGTGCCACCAAAGGACAGGAGGGCTACAATGAGCAGTTCTTC. Amino acid sequence: CATKGQEGYNEQFF.

This clonotype was counted ten times or more. The DNA for the CDR3 is TGTGCCACGTCCCAGGGGGCGATCTATGGCTACACCTTC. It yields the protein CATSQGAIYGYTF. This chain links TRBV6-5 with TRBJ1-2, with 8 bases lining up with TRBD1. Germline V gene data show CDR1 as MNHEY and CDR2 as SVGAGI. With 10 bases clipped from V and 4 bases from J, the junction kept 8 bases outside the gene matches. The CDR3 is 13 residues long.